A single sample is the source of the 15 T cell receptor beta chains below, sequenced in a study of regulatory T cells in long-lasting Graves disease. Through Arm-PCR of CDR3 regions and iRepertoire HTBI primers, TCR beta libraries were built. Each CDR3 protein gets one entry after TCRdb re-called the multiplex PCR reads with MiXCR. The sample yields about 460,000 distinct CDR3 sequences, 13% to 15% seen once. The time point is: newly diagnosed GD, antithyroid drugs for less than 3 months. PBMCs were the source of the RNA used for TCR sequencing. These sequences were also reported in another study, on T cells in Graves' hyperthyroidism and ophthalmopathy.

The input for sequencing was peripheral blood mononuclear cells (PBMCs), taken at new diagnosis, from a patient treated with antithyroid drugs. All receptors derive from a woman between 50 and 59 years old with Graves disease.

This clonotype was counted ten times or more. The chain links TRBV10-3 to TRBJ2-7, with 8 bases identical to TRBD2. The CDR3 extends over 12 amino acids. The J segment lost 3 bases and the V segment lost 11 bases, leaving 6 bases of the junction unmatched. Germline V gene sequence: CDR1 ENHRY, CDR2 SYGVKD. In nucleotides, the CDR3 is TGTGCCGCCGTGCGGGGGGTCTACGAGCAGTACTTC. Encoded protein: CAAVRGVYEQYF.

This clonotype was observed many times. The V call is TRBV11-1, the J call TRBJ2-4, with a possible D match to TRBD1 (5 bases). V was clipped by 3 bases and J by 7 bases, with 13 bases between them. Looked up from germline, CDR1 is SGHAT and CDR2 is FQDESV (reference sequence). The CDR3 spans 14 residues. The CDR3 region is CASSLLEGVNIQYF. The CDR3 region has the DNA TGTGCCAGCAGCTTGCTAGAAGGGGTCAACATTCAGTACTTC.

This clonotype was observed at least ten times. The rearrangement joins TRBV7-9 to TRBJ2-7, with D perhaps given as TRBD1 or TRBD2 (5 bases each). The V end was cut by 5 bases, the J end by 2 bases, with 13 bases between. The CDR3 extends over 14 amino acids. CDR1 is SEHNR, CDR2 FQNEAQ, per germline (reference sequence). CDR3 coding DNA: TGTGCCAGCAGCGAATCCGGGACGGCCTACGAGCAGTACTTC. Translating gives CASSESGTAYEQYF.

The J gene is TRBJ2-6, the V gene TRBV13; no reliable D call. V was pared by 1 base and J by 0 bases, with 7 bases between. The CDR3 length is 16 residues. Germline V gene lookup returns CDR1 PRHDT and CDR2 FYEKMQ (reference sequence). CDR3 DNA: TGTGCCAGCAGCTTAGACGAGAGCTCTGGGGCCAACGTCCTGACTTTC. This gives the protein CASSLDESSGANVLTF.

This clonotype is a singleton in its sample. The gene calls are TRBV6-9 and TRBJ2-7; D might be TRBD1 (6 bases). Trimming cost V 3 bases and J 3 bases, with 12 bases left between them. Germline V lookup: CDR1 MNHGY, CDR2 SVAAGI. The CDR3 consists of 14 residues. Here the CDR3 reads CASSYSTGRYEQYF. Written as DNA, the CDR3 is TGTGCCAGCAGTTACTCTACAGGGCGCTACGAGCAGTACTTC.

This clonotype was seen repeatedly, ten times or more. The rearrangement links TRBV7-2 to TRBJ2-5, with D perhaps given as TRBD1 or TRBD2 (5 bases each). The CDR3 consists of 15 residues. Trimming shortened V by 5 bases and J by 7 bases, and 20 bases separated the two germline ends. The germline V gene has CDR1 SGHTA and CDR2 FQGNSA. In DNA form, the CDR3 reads TGTGCCAGCAGCAAATGGGACCAGATGTTTGGGACCCAGTACTTC. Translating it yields CASSKWDQMFGTQYF.

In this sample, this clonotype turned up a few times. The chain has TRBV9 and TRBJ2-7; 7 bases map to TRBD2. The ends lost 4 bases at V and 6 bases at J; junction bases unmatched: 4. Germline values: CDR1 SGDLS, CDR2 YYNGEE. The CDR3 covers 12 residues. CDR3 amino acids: CASSLTGGEQYF. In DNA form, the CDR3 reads TGTGCCAGCAGCCTCACGGGGGGCGAGCAGTACTTC.

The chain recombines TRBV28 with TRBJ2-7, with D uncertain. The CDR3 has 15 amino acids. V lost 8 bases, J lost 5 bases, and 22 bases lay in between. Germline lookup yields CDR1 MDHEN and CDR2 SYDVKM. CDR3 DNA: TGTGCCAGCTCCGTCGCTTACCCGTCTCGGGACGAGCAGTACTTC. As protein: CASSVAYPSRDEQYF. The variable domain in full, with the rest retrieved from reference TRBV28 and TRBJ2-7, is DVKVTQSSRYLVKRTGEKVFLECVQDMDHENMFWYRQDPGLGLRLIYFSYDVKMKEKGDIPEGYSVSREKKERFSLILESASTNQTSMYLCASSVAYPSRDEQYFGPGTRLTVT.

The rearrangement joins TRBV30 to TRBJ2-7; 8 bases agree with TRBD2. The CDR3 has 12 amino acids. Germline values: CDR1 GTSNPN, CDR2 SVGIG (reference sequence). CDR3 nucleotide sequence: TGTGCAAAGAGCGGGAGCTCCTACGAGCAGTACTTC. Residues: CAKSGSSYEQYF.

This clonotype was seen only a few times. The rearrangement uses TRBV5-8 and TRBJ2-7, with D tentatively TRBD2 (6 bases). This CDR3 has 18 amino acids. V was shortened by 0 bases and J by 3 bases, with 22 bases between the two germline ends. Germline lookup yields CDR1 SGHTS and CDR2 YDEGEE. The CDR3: CASSLAWRASDPNYEQYF. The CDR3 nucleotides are TGTGCCAGCAGCTTGGCGTGGAGGGCTAGCGACCCCAACTACGAGCAGTACTTC. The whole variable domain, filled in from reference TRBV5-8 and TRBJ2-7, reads EAGVTQSPTHLIKTRGQQATLRCSPISGHTSVYWYQQALGLGLQFLLWYDEGEERNRGNFPPRFSGRQFPNYSSELNVNALELEDSALYLCASSLAWRASDPNYEQYFGPGTRLTVT.

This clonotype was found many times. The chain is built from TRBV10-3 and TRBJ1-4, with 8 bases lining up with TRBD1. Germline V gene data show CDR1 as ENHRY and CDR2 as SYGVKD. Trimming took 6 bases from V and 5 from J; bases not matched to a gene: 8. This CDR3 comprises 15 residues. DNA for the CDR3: TGTGCCATCAGAGCCTCGACAGGGGAGAATGAAAAACTGTTTTTT. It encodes CAIRASTGENEKLFF.

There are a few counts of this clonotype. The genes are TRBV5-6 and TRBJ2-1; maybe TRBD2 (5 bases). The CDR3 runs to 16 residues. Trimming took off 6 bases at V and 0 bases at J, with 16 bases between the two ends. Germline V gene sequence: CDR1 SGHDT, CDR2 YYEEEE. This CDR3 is CASIQRTVSSYNEQFF. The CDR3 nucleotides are TGTGCCAGCATCCAAAGGACTGTAAGCTCCTACAATGAGCAGTTCTTC.

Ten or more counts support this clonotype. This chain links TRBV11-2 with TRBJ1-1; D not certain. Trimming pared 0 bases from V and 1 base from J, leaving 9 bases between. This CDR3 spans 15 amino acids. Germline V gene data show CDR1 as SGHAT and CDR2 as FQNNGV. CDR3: CASSLDWSTNTEAFF. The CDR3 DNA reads TGTGCCAGCAGCTTAGACTGGTCTACGAACACTGAAGCTTTCTTT.

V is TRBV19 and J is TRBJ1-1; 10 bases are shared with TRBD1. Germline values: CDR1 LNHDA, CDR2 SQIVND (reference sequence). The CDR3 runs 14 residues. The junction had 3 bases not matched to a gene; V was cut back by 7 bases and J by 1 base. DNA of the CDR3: TGTGCCAGTAAACGGACAGGGGGGAACACTGAAGCTTTCTTT. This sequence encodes CASKRTGGNTEAFF.

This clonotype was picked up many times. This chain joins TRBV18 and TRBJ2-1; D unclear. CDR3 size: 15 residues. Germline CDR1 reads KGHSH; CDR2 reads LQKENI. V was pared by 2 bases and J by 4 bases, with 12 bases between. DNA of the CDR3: TGTGCCAGCTCACCAGAGGCTCCGATATACAATGAGCAGTTCTTC. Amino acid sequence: CASSPEAPIYNEQFF. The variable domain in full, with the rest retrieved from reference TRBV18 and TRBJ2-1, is NAGVMQNPRHLVRRRGQEARLRCSPMKGHSHVYWYRQLPEEGLKFMVYLQKENIIDESGMPKERFSAEFPKEGPSILRIQQVVRGDSAAYFCASSPEAPIYNEQFFGPGTRLTVL.